What follows are 28 T cell receptor beta chains derived from one specimen sequenced in a study of T cells in Graves' hyperthyroidism and ophthalmopathy. Amplification targeted TCR beta CDR3 regions from RNA transcripts. HTBI primers drove first-round RT-PCR of the TCR CDR3. Each CDR3 protein gets one entry after TCRdb re-called the multiplex PCR reads with MiXCR. The sample yields 350,000 to 500,000 distinct CDR3 sequences, roughly an eighth seen once. Specimen: blood. The receptor set was obtained from a woman under 30 with Graves' hyperthyroidism.

The chain carries TRBV6-2 or TRBV6-3 and TRBJ2-2; 7 nucleotides align to TRBD1. V was clipped by 5 bases and J by 5 bases; unmatched bases: 14. The CDR3 extends over 17 amino acids. The germline gives CDR1 MNHEY, CDR2 SVGEGT. As DNA, the CDR3 is TGTGCCAGCAGTCCAACGGATGAGGGGGCTAGGACCGGGGAGCTGTTTTTT. It translates to CASSPTDEGARTGELFF.

The chain carries TRBV14 and TRBJ2-1, with 8 positions matching TRBD2. After removal of 4 bases from V and 4 bases from J, the junction contained 9 bases not matched to a gene. The CDR3 covers 16 residues. Per germline, CDR1 SGHDN and CDR2 FVKESK. This CDR3 is CASSPLYSGRYNEQFF. The CDR3 bases are TGTGCCAGCAGCCCACTTTACAGCGGGAGATACAATGAGCAGTTCTTC.

This clonotype was detected many times. The rearrangement uses TRBV28 and TRBJ2-7, with 10 bases fitting TRBD2. This CDR3 region has 14 residues. Germline-derived CDR1 and CDR2 are MDHEN and SYDVKM. After removal of 2 bases from V and 6 bases from J, the junction contained 4 bases not matched to a gene. The CDR3: CASSLLAGVSEQYF. The DNA for the CDR3 is TGTGCCAGCAGTTTACTAGCGGGAGTCAGCGAGCAGTACTTC.

This clonotype occurred many times. The genes are TRBV27 and TRBJ2-7; weak D call: TRBD2 (5 bases). Germline V lookup: CDR1 MNHEY, CDR2 SMNVEV (reference sequence). V was shortened by 6 bases and J by 1 base, with 16 bases between the two germline ends. CDR3 size: 15 residues. CDR3 protein: CASRPDGIGSYEQYF. The CDR3, as DNA: TGTGCCAGCAGGCCCGACGGGATCGGATCCTACGAGCAGTACTTC.

This clonotype appeared many times. One end of the junction varies from germline; a read error may be responsible. J is TRBJ2-5 and V is TRBV7-7; TRBD2 is a possible D gene (6 bases). The CDR3 is made up of 16 amino acids. Germline values: CDR1 SSHAT, CDR2 FNYEAQ (reference sequence). CDR3 protein: CASTLEEGGVSGTQYF. CDR3 DNA sequence: TGTGCTAGCACCCTAGAGGAGGGAGGAGTATCCGGGACCCAGTACTTC.

This clonotype was recorded at least ten times. This chain links TRBV11-1 with TRBJ2-1; D may be TRBD2 (6 bases). The CDR3 covers 15 residues. The germline CDR1 and CDR2 sequences are SGHAT and FQDESV (reference sequence). V dropped 0 bases and J dropped 2 bases, with 8 bases sitting between them. The CDR3 here is CASSLAAGPYNEQFF. In nucleotides, the CDR3 is TGTGCCAGCAGCTTAGCGGCGGGACCCTACAATGAGCAGTTCTTC. Full variable domain (rest looked up from reference TRBV11-1 and TRBJ2-1): EAEVAQSPRYKITEKSQAVAFWCDPISGHATLYWYRQILGQGPELLVQFQDESVVDDSQLPKDRFSAERLKGVDSTLKIQPAELGDSAMYLCASSLAAGPYNEQFFGPGTRLTVL.

This clonotype was seen ten or more times. This chain uses TRBV4-1 with TRBJ2-7; no clear D. The germline CDR1 and CDR2 sequences are MGHRA and YSYEKL. V gave up 1 base and J gave up 0 bases, with 7 bases separating them. This CDR3 region has 14 residues. The CDR3 DNA reads TGCGCCAGCAGCCAAGGTGGCATCTCCTACGAGCAGTACTTC. Its translation is CASSQGGISYEQYF.

At least ten counts were recorded for this clonotype. The chain joins TRBV7-8 to TRBJ2-5; possibly TRBD2 for D (6 bases). Trimming took 1 base from V and 5 from J, leaving 14 bases between them. Germline assignment: CDR1 SGHVS and CDR2 FQNEAQ. The CDR3 runs to 15 residues. The CDR3 region is CASSLGRGVGETQYF. DNA of the CDR3: TGTGCCAGCAGCTTAGGGCGGGGAGTTGGGGAGACCCAGTACTTC.

This chain uses TRBV5-8 with TRBJ2-1; no clear D. Germline CDR1 reads SGHTS; CDR2 reads YDEGEE. The CDR3 is 17 residues long. With 3 bases removed from V and 2 bases from J, the gap between germline ends came to 18 bases. The CDR3 loop reads CASSWFGGRRTYNEQFF. The CDR3 DNA sequence: TGTGCCAGCAGCTGGTTTGGCGGCCGCCGGACCTACAATGAGCAGTTCTTC.

This clonotype was found many times. V usage is TRBV20-1 and J usage is TRBJ2-5, with 10 nucleotides matching TRBD2. CDR1 is DFQATT, CDR2 SNEGSKA, per germline (reference sequence). Trimming took 2 bases from V and 5 from J; bases not matched to a gene: 8. The length of the CDR3 is 15 residues. The CDR3 DNA sequence: TGCAGTGCTAGAAGAGGCGCGACTAGCGGGGAGACCCAGTACTTC. Translation: CSARRGATSGETQYF.

Ten or more counts support this clonotype. CDR3: CASSYSGEGRERTNNEQFF. The CDR3 nucleotides read TGTGCCAGCAGTTACTCGGGGGAGGGGCGGGAGCGAACAAACAATGAGCAGTTCTTC. The chain links TRBV6-5 to TRBJ2-1, with 7 nucleotides matching TRBD2. Germline values: CDR1 MNHEY, CDR2 SVGAGI. This CDR3 spans 19 amino acids. Trimming at V came to 0 bases and at J to 5 bases, leaving 16 bases not matched to a gene.

This clonotype has a count of ten or more. CDR3 in DNA: TGTGCCAGCAGTTTAGCTGCCGGGACAATGGAGACCCAGTACTTC. This encodes CASSLAAGTMETQYF. The chain combines TRBV12-3 or TRBV12-4 with TRBJ2-5, with a possible D match to TRBD1 (6 bases). V was clipped by 0 bases and J by 5 bases, with 13 bases between them. CDR3 length: 15 amino acids.

This clonotype has a count of ten or more. This chain connects TRBV3-1 to TRBJ1-3; 7 nucleotides align to TRBD1. Trimming at V came to 3 bases and at J to 2 bases, leaving 4 bases not matched to a gene. Germline CDR1 reads LGHDT; CDR2 reads YNNKEL (reference sequence). There are 15 residues in the CDR3. CDR3 protein: CASSQETGTGNTIYF. The DNA of the CDR3 is TGTGCCAGCAGCCAGGAGACAGGGACTGGAAACACCATATATTTT. Based on the CDR3 plus reference TRBV3-1 and TRBJ1-3, the full variable domain is DTAVSQTPKYLVTQMGNDKSIKCEQNLGHDTMYWYKQDSKKFLKIMFSYNNKELIINETVPNRFSPKSPDKAHLNLHINSLELGDSAVYFCASSQETGTGNTIYFGEGSWLTVV.

This clonotype was observed many times. The chain links TRBV24-1 to TRBJ2-3, with D perhaps matching TRBD1 or TRBD2 (5 bases each). Germline CDR1 and CDR2: KGHDR and SFDVKD. V gave up 4 bases and J gave up 4 bases, with 11 bases separating them. This CDR3 is built from 14 residues. CDR3 nucleotides: TGTGCCACCAGTGACTCGGGGCCAGCAGATACGCAGTATTTT. Protein sequence: CATSDSGPADTQYF.

This clonotype was counted many times. The chain has TRBV20-1 and TRBJ2-3; no firm D call. CDR3 length: 14 amino acids. Trimming shortened V by 7 bases and J by 6 bases, and 20 bases separated the two germline ends. Germline V gene data show CDR1 as DFQATT and CDR2 as SNEGSKA (reference sequence). The CDR3 region is CSVRSRSSRDTQYF. The CDR3 DNA follows: TGCAGTGTGCGGAGTCGGAGCTCTCGGGATACGCAGTATTTT.

This clonotype came up many times. This chain links TRBV18 with TRBJ2-7; D gene ambiguous. V was trimmed by 3 bases and J by 2 bases, leaving 8 bases between them. Germline V gene data show CDR1 as KGHSH and CDR2 as LQKENI. The length of the CDR3 is 13 residues. The CDR3: CASSPPATYEQYF. CDR3 bases: TGTGCCAGCTCACCCCCAGCTACCTACGAGCAGTACTTC.

In its sample, this clonotype was seen many times. J is TRBJ2-5 and V is TRBV7-2, with no clear D. This CDR3 contains 16 residues. Trimming took off 4 bases at V and 0 bases at J, with 15 bases between the two ends. Germline CDR1 reads SGHTA; CDR2 reads FQGNSA. CDR3 region: CASSSSIRRNQETQYF. The DNA of the CDR3 is TGTGCCAGCAGCTCCTCCATCCGACGAAACCAAGAGACCCAGTACTTC.

This clonotype has ten or more counts. In DNA form, the CDR3 reads TGCAGTGCTAGAGGAGACAGGCCTTCAATCTATACGCAGTATTTT. This translates into CSARGDRPSIYTQYF. The chain employs TRBV20-1 and TRBJ2-3; D is perhaps TRBD1 (6 bases). The germline gives CDR1 DFQATT, CDR2 SNEGSKA (reference sequence). Trimming removed 1 base at V and 7 bases at J, with 18 bases between. The CDR3 extends over 15 amino acids.

Worth noting for this clonotype: One end of the junction is discordant with germline, which a read error may explain. This chain joins TRBV5-1 and TRBJ2-3; D is ambiguous. The V gene's germline CDR1 is SGHRS and CDR2 YFSETQ. The CDR3 runs 15 residues. The CDR3 protein is CASSLGSVSADTQYF. The CDR3 nucleotides read TGCGCCAGCAGCTTGGGCTCGGTGAGCGCAGATACGCAATATTTT.

This clonotype has a count of ten or more. The V gene is TRBV5-5, the J gene TRBJ2-3; 8 positions agree with TRBD2. The germline gives CDR1 SGHKS, CDR2 YYEKEE (reference sequence). The CDR3 is 15 amino acids. V lost 4 bases to trimming and J lost 4 bases; unmatched junction nucleotides: 8. The CDR3 loop reads CASSISGSVADTQYF. For the CDR3, the DNA is TGTGCCAGCAGCATCAGCGGGAGTGTCGCAGATACGCAGTATTTT.

The sample holds many counts of this clonotype. The rearrangement joins TRBV12-3 or TRBV12-4 to TRBJ1-1; 11 positions agree with TRBD1. V lost 6 bases, J lost 4 bases, and 7 bases stayed unmatched. This CDR3 spans 15 amino acids. The CDR3 is CASRGTGGWVTEAFF. CDR3 nucleotide sequence: TGTGCCAGCAGAGGGACAGGGGGATGGGTCACTGAAGCTTTCTTT.

Many counts were recorded for this clonotype. This chain connects TRBV28 to TRBJ2-5, with 8 bases matching TRBD2. This CDR3 comprises 17 residues. V shed 2 bases, J shed 4 bases, and the junction held 12 bases outside the gene matches. Germline V gives CDR1 MDHEN, CDR2 SYDVKM. The CDR3: CASSLMGREEGLETQYF. The CDR3 DNA reads TGTGCCAGCAGTTTAATGGGGCGGGAGGAAGGATTAGAGACCCAGTACTTC. Complete variable domain (other parts from reference TRBV28 and TRBJ2-5): DVKVTQSSRYLVKRTGEKVFLECVQDMDHENMFWYRQDPGLGLRLIYFSYDVKMKEKGDIPEGYSVSREKKERFSLILESASTNQTSMYLCASSLMGREEGLETQYFGPGTRLLVL.

This clonotype has only a few counts. The CDR3 DNA sequence: TGTGCCAGCAGCCAAGATTTTGGCAGCTCCTACAATGAGCAGTTCTTC. It yields the protein CASSQDFGSSYNEQFF. This chain joins TRBV4-2 and TRBJ2-1; D ambiguous. Between the trimmed V and J ends, which lost 0 bases and 0 bases, there was a span of 9 bases. CDR3 size: 16 residues. In germline, CDR1 is LGHNA, CDR2 YNFKEQ.

The J gene is TRBJ1-6, the V gene TRBV12-3 or TRBV12-4; D remains unclear. V was shortened by 5 bases and J by 3 bases, with 8 bases between the two germline ends. The CDR3 totals 14 residues. The CDR3 is CASSPRGYNSPLHF. The CDR3 DNA follows: TGTGCCAGCAGTCCCCGGGGCTATAATTCACCCCTCCACTTT.

Many counts were recorded for this clonotype. V gene TRBV5-6 combines with J gene TRBJ2-1; 14 bases align to TRBD2. The CDR3 covers 17 residues. After removal of 0 bases from V and 10 bases from J, the junction contained 9 bases not matched to a gene. Per the germline V gene, CDR1 is SGHDT and CDR2 is YYEEEE. The DNA of the CDR3 is TGTGCCAGCAGCTTGGCGCTGACTAGCGGGAGGGTAGCGGAGCAGTTCTTC. Translating it yields CASSLALTSGRVAEQFF.

This clonotype appeared a few times. The rearrangement joins TRBV5-1 to TRBJ1-4; D possibly corresponds to TRBD1 (5 bases). The germline V gene encodes CDR1 SGHRS and CDR2 YFSETQ. Trimming took off 2 bases at V and 3 bases at J, with 8 bases between the two ends. This CDR3 spans 14 amino acids. In DNA, the CDR3 is TGCGCCAGCAGCTTAGGGGTTTCTAATGAAAAACTGTTTTTT. Protein product: CASSLGVSNEKLFF.

This clonotype was seen ten or more times. V usage is TRBV5-6 and J usage is TRBJ2-1; D might be TRBD2 (5 bases). Germline CDR1 is SGHDT and CDR2 is YYEEEE. The CDR3 covers 12 residues. The V gene lost 1 base and the J gene lost 9 bases, with 8 bases spanning the gap. This CDR3 reads CASSLTSREQFF. The DNA for the CDR3 is TGTGCCAGCAGCTTGACTAGTCGTGAGCAGTTCTTC.

In its sample, this clonotype was seen many times. The chain combines TRBV10-1 with TRBJ1-1; 8 positions match TRBD1. Germline CDR1 is WNHNN and CDR2 is SYGVQD (reference sequence). Trimming removed 6 bases from V and 10 bases from J; junction bases left unmatched: 7. The length of the CDR3 is 12 residues. This CDR3 is CASSDDRGLAFF. The DNA of the CDR3 is TGCGCCAGCAGCGACGACAGGGGCCTAGCTTTCTTT.